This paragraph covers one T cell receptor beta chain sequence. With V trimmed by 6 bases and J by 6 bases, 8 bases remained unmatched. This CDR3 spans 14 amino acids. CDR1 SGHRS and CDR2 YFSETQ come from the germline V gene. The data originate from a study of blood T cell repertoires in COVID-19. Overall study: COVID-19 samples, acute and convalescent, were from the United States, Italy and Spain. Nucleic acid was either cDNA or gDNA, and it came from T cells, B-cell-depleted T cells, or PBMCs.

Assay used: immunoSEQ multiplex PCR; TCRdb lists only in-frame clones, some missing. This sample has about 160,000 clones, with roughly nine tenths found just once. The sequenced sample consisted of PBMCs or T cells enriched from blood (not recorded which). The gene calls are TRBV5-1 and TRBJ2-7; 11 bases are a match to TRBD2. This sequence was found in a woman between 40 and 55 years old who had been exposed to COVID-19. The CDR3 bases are TGCGCCAGCACCAATAGCGGGGGGGCGGGCGAGCAGTACTTC. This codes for CASTNSGGAGEQYF.